The next 5 T cell receptor beta chains were all read from a single sample in a study of blood T cells in healthy people across ages. A second 7 to 11 cycle PCR used barcoded and J-beta primers. TCRdb independently ran MiXCR on the 5' RACE reads; one entry per CDR3 protein. Of some 850,000 distinct CDR3 sequences in the sample, about 26% were seen once. The sample also formed part of further work on T cells of mothers and their children.

Sequencing was done on a sample of blood. The receptors stem from a boy between 10 and 17 years old in good health.

This chain joins TRBV4-1 and TRBJ2-5; no firm D call. The tail of the sequence fits TRBJ2-1 better, so the J call may be wrong. Germline V gene sequence: CDR1 MGHRA, CDR2 YSYEKL. This CDR3 contains 14 residues. CDR3: CASSQDLLVAEQFF. The CDR3 region has the DNA TGCGCCAGCAGCCAAGATTTATTAGTGGCTGAGCAGTTCTTC.

This clonotype has a handful of counts. The chain links TRBV30 to TRBJ2-5; D call uncertain. Germline V gene data show CDR1 as GTSNPN and CDR2 as SVGIG (reference sequence). CDR3 length: 14 amino acids. Trimming stripped 1 base from V and 1 base from J, with 10 bases between. The CDR3, as DNA: TGTGCCTGGAGTGCCGGGTCCATCCAAGAGACCCAGTACTTC. Its protein product is CAWSAGSIQETQYF.

There are a few counts of this clonotype. The V gene is TRBV3-1, the J gene TRBJ1-5; D not certain. The CDR3 spans 14 residues. Germline assignment: CDR1 LGHDT and CDR2 YNNKEL (reference sequence). The V end lost 4 bases, the J end lost 7 bases, and 14 bases lay between the germline ends. In nucleotides, the CDR3 is TGTGCCAGCAGCCCCGGAGGCGGACGACAGCCCCAGCATTTT. Protein: CASSPGGGRQPQHF.

V and J are TRBV7-3 and TRBJ2-2; 9 nucleotides line up with TRBD2. This CDR3 region has 16 residues. Germline V gene data show CDR1 as SGHTA and CDR2 as FQGTGA. Trimming cost V 5 bases and J 0 bases; bases outside gene matches: 4. The CDR3 protein is CASSVSGGTNTGELFF. In DNA form, the CDR3 reads TGTGCCAGCAGCGTTAGCGGGGGAACGAACACCGGGGAGCTGTTTTTT.

The rearrangement links TRBV20-1 to TRBJ2-3; D is unresolved. CDR3 length: 11 residues. The germline V gene encodes CDR1 DFQATT and CDR2 SNEGSKA (reference sequence). V gave up 3 bases and J gave up 6 bases, with 7 bases separating them. The CDR3 DNA follows: TGCAGTGCTAGGGTTGTTGATACGCAGTATTTT. This translates into CSARVVDTQYF.